The 25 T cell receptor beta chains listed next were all sequenced from one sample in a study of blood T cells in healthy people across ages. With a J-beta primer mix and a sample-barcoded 5' primer, a second PCR ran about 6 to 11 cycles. TCRdb ran MiXCR on the 5' RACE reads and lists one entry per CDR3 protein. The data show about 830,000 distinct CDR3 sequences, 60% to 80% seen once. Sequenced input: blood. The origin of the receptors is a man aged 30 to 39 in good health.

The chain employs TRBV4-3 and TRBJ1-2; no firm D call. Germline assignment: CDR1 LGHNA and CDR2 YSLEER. V was cut by 4 bases and J by 8 bases, with 20 bases left in between. This CDR3 is 15 amino acids long. CDR3 coding DNA: TGCGCCAGCAGCCGGTCGGGCAGTGGTGTCAGAGGCTACACCTTC. Translating gives CASSRSGSGVRGYTF.

The CDR3 reads CSAVGTSGYTQETQYF. The CDR3 coding sequence is TGCAGTGCAGTCGGGACTAGCGGATATACTCAGGAGACCCAGTACTTC. V gene TRBV20-1 combines with J gene TRBJ2-5, with TRBD2 identical over 11 bases. The junction had 14 bases not matched to a gene; V was cut back by 6 bases and J by 5 bases. CDR1 is DFQATT and CDR2 is SNEGSKA in the germline V gene (reference sequence). The CDR3 loop spans 16 amino acids.

This rearrangement joins TRBV6-2 or TRBV6-3 to TRBJ2-1, with a possible D match to TRBD1 (6 bases). The CDR3 consists of 15 residues. The V and J ends lost 4 bases and 6 bases respectively, with 16 bases between them. Germline lookup yields CDR1 MNHEY and CDR2 SVGEGT. CDR3 sequence (DNA): TGTGCCAGCAGTTCCCCAGCAGGGGCGCCCAATGAGCAGTTCTTC. Amino acids: CASSSPAGAPNEQFF.

The chain recombines TRBV12-3 or TRBV12-4 with TRBJ2-5; 10 bases are a match to TRBD1. The CDR3 covers 15 residues. The V gene end was trimmed by 3 bases and the J gene end by 11 bases; junction bases not matched to a gene: 12. In DNA form, the CDR3 reads TGTGCCAGCAGTTTGGTGGGACAGGGGCGGGAGGAGCAGTACTTC. Translating it yields CASSLVGQGREEQYF.

The chain employs TRBV24-1 and TRBJ2-1; 7 positions agree with TRBD1. CDR3 length: 15 residues. After removal of 3 bases from V and 2 bases from J, the junction contained 3 bases not matched to a gene. Looked up from germline, CDR1 is KGHDR and CDR2 is SFDVKD. CDR3 DNA sequence: TGTGCCACCAGTGATCCGGGACAGCCCTACAATGAGCAGTTCTTC. This codes for CATSDPGQPYNEQFF.

V gene TRBV20-1 combines with J gene TRBJ1-2; D unclear. Germline V lookup: CDR1 DFQATT, CDR2 SNEGSKA (reference sequence). CDR3 length equals 13 residues. Trimming took off 5 bases at V and 4 bases at J, with 14 bases between the two ends. For the CDR3, the DNA is TGCAGTGCTTATACGACAAGGACCTATGGCTACACCTTC. It encodes CSAYTTRTYGYTF.

This clonotype was recorded a few times. The chain is built from TRBV5-1 and TRBJ1-2; no firm D call. Trimming cost V 4 bases and J 8 bases, with 15 bases left between them. Germline V gene sequence: CDR1 SGHRS, CDR2 YFSETQ. The CDR3 length is 13 residues. In DNA form, the CDR3 reads TGCGCCAGCAGCCCGGCTGGAGGTCGAGGCTACACCTTC. Encoded protein: CASSPAGGRGYTF.

The chain joins TRBV4-1 to TRBJ1-2; 7 nucleotides align to TRBD1. The germline gives CDR1 MGHRA, CDR2 YSYEKL. The CDR3 runs 15 residues. V lost 3 bases and J lost 1; bases outside the gene matches: 5. CDR3 protein: CASSQEGTDNYGYTF. The CDR3 nucleotides read TGCGCCAGCAGCCAGGAAGGGACAGATAACTATGGCTACACCTTC.

The J gene is TRBJ2-1, the V gene TRBV2; 12 positions agree with TRBD1. This CDR3 has 15 residues. Germline lookup yields CDR1 SNHLY and CDR2 FYNNEI. Trimming at V came to 7 bases and at J to 6 bases, leaving 7 bases not matched to a gene. The chain's CDR3 is CASIHGTGGGNEQFF. The CDR3 bases are TGTGCCAGCATTCACGGGACAGGGGGCGGCAATGAGCAGTTCTTC.

V is TRBV10-3 and J is TRBJ2-3, with 14 bases fitting TRBD2. The CDR3 is 16 amino acids. With 5 bases clipped from V and 8 bases from J, the junction kept 9 bases outside the gene matches. CDR1 ENHRY and CDR2 SYGVKD come from the germline V gene. In nucleotides, the CDR3 is TGTGCCATCAGTAAAGGACTAGCGGGGGGCGACGGTACGCAGTATTTT. Protein: CAISKGLAGGDGTQYF.

The V and J genes are TRBV5-1 and TRBJ2-7; no definite D call. Trimming shortened V by 4 bases and J by 5 bases, and 16 bases separated the two germline ends. In germline, CDR1 is SGHRS, CDR2 YFSETQ. This CDR3 is 14 amino acids long. The CDR3 is CASSRSVPPDEQYF. The CDR3 DNA sequence: TGCGCCAGCAGCCGGTCCGTTCCCCCTGACGAGCAGTACTTC.

The gene calls are TRBV20-1 and TRBJ2-1; 14 bases map to TRBD2. The germline gives CDR1 DFQATT, CDR2 SNEGSKA (reference sequence). Trimming took 4 bases from V and 5 from J; bases not matched to a gene: 7. This CDR3 has 16 amino acids. CDR3 protein: CSATKTSGRGNNEQFF. CDR3 DNA sequence: TGCAGTGCTACTAAGACTAGCGGGAGGGGAAACAATGAGCAGTTCTTC.

This clonotype was observed a single time. This chain connects TRBV5-1 to TRBJ1-6; the D is unclear. Germline loops: CDR1 SGHRS, CDR2 YFSETQ. V dropped 0 bases and J dropped 3 bases, with 10 bases sitting between them. The CDR3 contains 16 residues. CDR3 region: CASSLGSSFYNSPLHF. The CDR3 bases are TGCGCCAGCAGCTTGGGGAGCAGCTTCTATAATTCACCCCTCCACTTT.

This clonotype was recorded a few times. An end of the junction differs from the germline gene, which may be a read error. The chain recombines TRBV7-7 with TRBJ2-1; TRBD1 matches 9 bases. The CDR3 totals 14 residues. CDR1 SSHAT and CDR2 FNYEAQ come from the germline V gene (reference sequence). CDR3 coding DNA: TGTGCTAGCAGCTCGGGACAGGGAAACAATGAGCAGTTCTTC. It translates to CASSSGQGNNEQFF.

This clonotype was counted once. The genes are TRBV24-1 and TRBJ2-7; 9 bases are a match to TRBD1. The J call may be wrong; the DNA end is better matched by TRBJ2-5. This CDR3 comprises 16 residues. Germline CDR1 reads KGHDR; CDR2 reads SFDVKD. In DNA, the CDR3 is TGTGCCACCAGTGACCATGGACAGGGGAGGATGGAGACCCAGTACTTC. It encodes CATSDHGQGRMETQYF.

This chain joins TRBV9 and TRBJ2-3; TRBD1 aligns across 7 bases. This CDR3 contains 15 residues. Unmatched junction bases numbered 5, after V lost 4 bases and J lost 0 bases. Germline CDR1 is SGDLS and CDR2 is YYNGEE. The CDR3 nucleotides read TGTGCCAGCAGCCTTGGGACAGAGAGCACAGATACGCAGTATTTT. Protein sequence: CASSLGTESTDTQYF.

The rearrangement links TRBV4-3 to TRBJ2-6, with D maybe TRBD1 (6 bases). Trimming took 1 base from V and 4 from J, leaving 11 bases between them. The CDR3 consists of 16 residues. Germline CDR1 is LGHNA and CDR2 is YSLEER. The CDR3 region has the DNA TGCGCCAGCAGCCAAGGTCTAGGGACAGGGGCCAACGTCCTGACTTTC. It specifies CASSQGLGTGANVLTF.

This rearrangement joins TRBV7-8 to TRBJ2-7, with D perhaps assigned TRBD1 or TRBD2 (6 bases each). The V and J ends lost 5 bases and 5 bases respectively, with 22 bases between them. Germline V gene sequence: CDR1 SGHVS, CDR2 FQNEAQ. The CDR3 contains 16 residues. CDR3 region: CASSPLAMGGYDEQYF. The CDR3 region has the DNA TGTGCCAGCAGCCCCCTCGCGATGGGGGGCTATGACGAGCAGTACTTC.

This clonotype was detected only a few times. The rearrangement uses TRBV7-2 and TRBJ2-7; D remains unclear. The CDR3 totals 12 residues. V was shortened by 3 bases and J by 7 bases, with 10 bases between the two germline ends. Per the germline V gene, CDR1 is SGHTA and CDR2 is FQGNSA. This CDR3 is CASSFATTEQYF. CDR3 DNA: TGTGCCAGCAGCTTTGCTACAACTGAGCAGTACTTC.

The rearrangement joins TRBV28 to TRBJ2-3; tentatively, D is TRBD2 (5 bases). Germline V gene lookup returns CDR1 MDHEN and CDR2 SYDVKM. The V and J ends lost 5 bases and 5 bases respectively, with 23 bases between them. This CDR3 region has 17 residues. The CDR3, as DNA: TGTGCCAGCAGTAGTGATTTCGTAGGGCATCGGGGAGATACGCAGTATTTT. This codes for CASSSDFVGHRGDTQYF.

CDR3 nucleotide sequence: TGTGCCAGCAGCTTAGGGGTCGGATCTAATGAAAAACTGTTTTTT. Translating gives CASSLGVGSNEKLFF. V usage is TRBV7-2 and J usage is TRBJ1-4; D uncertain. Germline values: CDR1 SGHTA, CDR2 FQGNSA. The CDR3 extends over 15 amino acids. The V end was cut by 1 base, the J end by 3 bases, with 9 bases between.

The V and J genes are TRBV12-3 or TRBV12-4 and TRBJ1-2, with a weak D call TRBD1 (5 bases). The V end lost 6 bases, the J end lost 7 bases, and 21 bases lay between the germline ends. The CDR3 sequence is 15 residues long. The CDR3 sequence: CASSSQGPSPTGYTF. CDR3 in DNA: TGTGCCAGCAGCTCGCAGGGACCCTCCCCTACTGGCTACACCTTC.

This clonotype was counted between two and nine times. The chain has TRBV7-2 and TRBJ2-5; 7 nucleotides align to TRBD2. CDR3 length equals 13 residues. The junction had 5 bases not matched to a gene; V was cut back by 5 bases and J by 5 bases. Germline lookup yields CDR1 SGHTA and CDR2 FQGNSA. CDR3 region: CASSPGLVETQYF. CDR3 coding DNA: TGTGCCAGCAGCCCCGGACTAGTTGAGACCCAGTACTTC.

The CDR3 region is CSAGPRGFPGELFF. CDR3 DNA sequence: TGCAGTGCTGGCCCCAGGGGCTTCCCCGGGGAGCTGTTTTTT. The chain carries TRBV20-1 and TRBJ2-2, with D possibly matching TRBD1 (6 bases). The germline gives CDR1 DFQATT, CDR2 SNEGSKA (reference sequence). The CDR3 spans 14 residues. V shed 5 bases and J shed 6 bases, with 16 bases lying between them.

The rearrangement joins TRBV2 to TRBJ1-1; weak D call: TRBD1 (6 bases). The germline V gene has CDR1 SNHLY and CDR2 FYNNEI. Trimming left V 3 bases short and J 1 base short, with 12 bases between. The CDR3 totals 15 residues. The CDR3 nucleotides are TGTGCCAGCAGTGAGGCCGGGACACCGAACACTGAAGCTTTCTTT. This codes for CASSEAGTPNTEAFF.